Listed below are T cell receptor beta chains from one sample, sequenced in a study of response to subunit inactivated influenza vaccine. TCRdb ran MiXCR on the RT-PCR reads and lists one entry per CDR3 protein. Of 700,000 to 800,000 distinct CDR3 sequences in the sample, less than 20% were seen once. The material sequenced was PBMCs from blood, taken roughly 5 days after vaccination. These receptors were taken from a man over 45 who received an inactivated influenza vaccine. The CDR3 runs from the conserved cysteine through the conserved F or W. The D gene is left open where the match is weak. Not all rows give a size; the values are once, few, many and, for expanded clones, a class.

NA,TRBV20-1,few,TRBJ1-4,TGCAGTGCTCGAGAGACAGGCCTTTTTAGTGAAAAACTGTTTTTT,CSARETGLFSEKLFF
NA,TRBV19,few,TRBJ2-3,TGTGCCAGTAGTAGGGTGGCACGGCTTAGCACAGATACGCAGTATTTT,CASSRVARLSTDTQYF
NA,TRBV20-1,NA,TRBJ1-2,TGCAGTGCTAGTTCTGGGATCCGCTATGGCTACACCTTC,CSASSGIRYGYTF
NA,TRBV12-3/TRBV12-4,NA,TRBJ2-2,TGTGCCAGCAGCCCCAATGGGCTCCCCACCGGGGAGCTGTTTTTT,CASSPNGLPTGELFF
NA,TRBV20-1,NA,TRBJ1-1,TGCAGTGTACCACAGGTACCCACTGAAGCTTTCTTT,CSVPQVPTEAFF
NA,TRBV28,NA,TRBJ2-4,TGTGCCAGCAGTGATTTTACAGCCCAGGAAAGGATCTTAGCCAAAAACATTCAGTACTTC,CASSDFTAQERILAKNIQYF
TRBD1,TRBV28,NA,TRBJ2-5,TGTGCCAGTTTCCACCGGGACAGGGGAACCCAGTACTTC,CASFHRDRGTQYF
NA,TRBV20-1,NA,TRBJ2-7,TGCAGTGCTAGAGTTGGCGGTTCAGGTTGGGGCTACGAGCAGTACTTC,CSARVGGSGWGYEQYF
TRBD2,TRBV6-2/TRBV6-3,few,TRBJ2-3,TGTGCCAGCAGCCGTCCCGGGACTAGCGGCTTAATGCAGTATTTT,CASSRPGTSGLMQYF
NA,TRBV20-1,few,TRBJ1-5,TGCAGTGCTAGAGATCCGGGCCTTAAACAGCCCCAGCATTTT,CSARDPGLKQPQHF
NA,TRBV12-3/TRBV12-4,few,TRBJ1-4,TGTGCCAGCAGTCCCCCGGGACGGCCGGGGGAACTGTTTTTT,CASSPPGRPGELFF
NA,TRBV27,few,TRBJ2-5,TGTGCCAGCACAGAGGCGACCCAAGAGACCCAGTACTTC,CASTEATQETQYF
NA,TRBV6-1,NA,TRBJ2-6,TGTGCCAGCAGTAAAACGGGGACACCCGGGGCCAACGTCCTGACTTTC,CASSKTGTPGANVLTF
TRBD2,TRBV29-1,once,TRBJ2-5,TGCAGCGTTGATGGCGGGGGGCCGGCCGGGACCCAGTACTTC,CSVDGGGPAGTQYF
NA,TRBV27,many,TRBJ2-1,TGTGCCAGCAGTGCCACAGGATACAATGAGCAGTTCTTC,CASSATGYNEQFF
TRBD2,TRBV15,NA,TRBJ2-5,TGTGCCACCAGCAGAGATTGGGATAGCGGGACGACGGAGACCCAGTACTTC,CATSRDWDSGTTETQYF
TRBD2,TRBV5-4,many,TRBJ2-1,TGTGCCAGCAGCTCCTCGGGTGGGACTAGCGGCGCCTACAATGAGCAGTTCTTC,CASSSSGGTSGAYNEQFF
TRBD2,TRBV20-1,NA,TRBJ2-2,TGCAGTGCGCGGGGGAAGAACACCGGGGAGCTGTTTTTT,CSARGKNTGELFF
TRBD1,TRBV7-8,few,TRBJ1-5,TGTGCCAGCAGCCCCGGCCGGGACAGGGGGCGACAGCCCCAGCATTTT,CASSPGRDRGRQPQHF
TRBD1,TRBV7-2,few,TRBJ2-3,TGTGCCAGCAGCCGAGCACGGGCAGGGGGAACCACAGATACGCAGTATTTT,CASSRARAGGTTDTQYF
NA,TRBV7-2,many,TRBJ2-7,TGTGCCAGCAGCTTATTTACAGACGAGCAGTACTTC,CASSLFTDEQYF
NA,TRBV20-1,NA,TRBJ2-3,TGCAGTGCGGGGTCTCTGGCCTCAGATACGCAGTATTTT,CSAGSLASDTQYF
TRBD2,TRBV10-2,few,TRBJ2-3,TGCGCCAGCAGTGATCTTTGGGAAGCGGGAACCTCTTATACGCAGTATTTT,CASSDLWEAGTSYTQYF
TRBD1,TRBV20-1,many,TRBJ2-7,TGCAGTGCTCCGCCAAGGGGGACAGCCTCTCGGGAGCAGTACTTC,CSAPPRGTASREQYF
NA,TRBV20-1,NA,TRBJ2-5,TGCAGCTCGCGCCTCCGGGGGTCGGGCGAGACCCAGTACTTC,CSSRLRGSGETQYF
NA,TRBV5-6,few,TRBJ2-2,TGTGCCAGCAGCCAGTATGGGGGGCCAAACACCGGGGAGCTGTTTTTT,CASSQYGGPNTGELFF
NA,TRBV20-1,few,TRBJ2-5,TGCAGTGCTAGATCACCCGGAGGAGAGACCCAGTACTTC,CSARSPGGETQYF
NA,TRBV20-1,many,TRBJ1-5,TGCAGTGCTAGCCAGTTCAATCAGCCCCAGCATTTT,CSASQFNQPQHF
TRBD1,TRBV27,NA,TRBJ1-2,TGTGCCAGCAGTGGAACGGGACAGGGCTATGGCTACACCTTC,CASSGTGQGYGYTF
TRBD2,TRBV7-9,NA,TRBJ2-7,TGTGCCAGCAGCTTATCTAGCGGGAGACCCTACGAGCAGTACTTC,CASSLSSGRPYEQYF
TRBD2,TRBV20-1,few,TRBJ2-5,TGCAGTGCTAGGAGGTTGGGTAGCGGGTTTCAAGAGACCCAGTACTTC,CSARRLGSGFQETQYF
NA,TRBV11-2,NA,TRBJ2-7,TGTGCCAGCAGCTTTGGCCTGGGATCCTACGAGCAGTACTTC,CASSFGLGSYEQYF
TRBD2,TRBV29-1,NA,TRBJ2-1,TGCAGCGTTGAGCCTCCGGGACTAGCGGGAGAATTCTTC,CSVEPPGLAGEFF
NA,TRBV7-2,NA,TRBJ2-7,TGTGCCAGCACTAAGACAGGTCTCTACGAGCAGTACTTC,CASTKTGLYEQYF
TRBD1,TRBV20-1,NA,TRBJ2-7,TGCAGTGCTAGACCCCTCCGGGACAGTCCCTACGAGCAGTACTTC,CSARPLRDSPYEQYF
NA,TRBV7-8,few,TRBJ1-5,TGTGCCAGCAGCTTAGCGGGGTGGAGAAATCAGCCCCAGCATTTT,CASSLAGWRNQPQHF
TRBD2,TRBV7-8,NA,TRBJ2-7,TGTGCCAGCAGCTCACTACTAGCGGAGGCCTACGAGCAGTACTTC,CASSSLLAEAYEQYF
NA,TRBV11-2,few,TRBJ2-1,TGTGCCAGCAGCCCCTCATTTGGAGATAGCTCCTACAATGAGCAGTTCTTC,CASSPSFGDSSYNEQFF
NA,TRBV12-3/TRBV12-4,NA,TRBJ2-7,TGTGCCAGCAGTCTTGCGGCAGCCGAGCAGTACTTC,CASSLAAAEQYF
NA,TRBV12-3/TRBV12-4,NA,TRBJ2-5,TGTGCCAGCAGTTTAAAACTAGCTGGGGAGACCCAGTACTTC,CASSLKLAGETQYF
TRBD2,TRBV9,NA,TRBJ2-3,TGTGCCAGCAGCGTAGGCCTAGCGGGGGGGTGGATAGATACGCAGTATTTT,CASSVGLAGGWIDTQYF
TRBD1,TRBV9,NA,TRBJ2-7,TGTGCCAGCAGCGGCCGGGACAGCGAGCAGTACTTC,CASSGRDSEQYF
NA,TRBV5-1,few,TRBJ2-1,TGCGCCAGCAGCGTCTTCCTGCCCGGGACGCACTACAATGAGCAGTTCTTC,CASSVFLPGTHYNEQFF
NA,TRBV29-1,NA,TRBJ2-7,TGCAGCGTTGAAGATAAGGGCTACGAGCAGTACTTC,CSVEDKGYEQYF
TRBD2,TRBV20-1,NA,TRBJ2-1,TGCAGTGCGCAGACTAGCGGGAGTTTTCATGAGCAGTTCTTC,CSAQTSGSFHEQFF
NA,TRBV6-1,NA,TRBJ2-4,TGTGCCAGTAACAGAGCCGGGGGAGCCAAAAACATTCAGTACTTC,CASNRAGGAKNIQYF
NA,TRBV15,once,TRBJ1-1,TGTGCCACCGGTTGGAGGGGCGACGGCACTGAAGCTTCCTTT,CATGWRGDGTEASF
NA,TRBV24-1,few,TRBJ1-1,TGTGCCACCAGTGATGCGGACAGTGGGAGATCTGAAGCTTTCTTT,CATSDADSGRSEAFF
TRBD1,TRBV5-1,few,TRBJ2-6,TGCGCCAGCAGCCCCGGGACAGGGAGCGACGTCCTGACTTTC,CASSPGTGSDVLTF
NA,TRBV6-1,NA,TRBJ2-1,TGTGCCAGCAGGGTATACAATGAGCAGTTCTTC,CASRVYNEQFF
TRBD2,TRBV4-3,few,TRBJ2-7,TGCGCCAGCAGCCAGGCTAGCGGGAGCTACGAGCAGTACTTC,CASSQASGSYEQYF
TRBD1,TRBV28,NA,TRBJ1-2,TGTGCCAGCAGTCCCCCCGGGACAGGGCGGTATGGCTACACCTTC,CASSPPGTGRYGYTF
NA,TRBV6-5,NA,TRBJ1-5,TGTGCCAGCAGTTACTTCGGAGGGCCCTATAGCAATCAGCCCCAGCATTTT,CASSYFGGPYSNQPQHF
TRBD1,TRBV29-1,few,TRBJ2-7,TGCAGCGTTGACCAGGGGGCGAGGCAGTACTTC,CSVDQGARQYF
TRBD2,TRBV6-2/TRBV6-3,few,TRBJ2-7,TGTGCCAGCAGTTACGCCTGGACTAGCTACGAGCAGTACTTC,CASSYAWTSYEQYF
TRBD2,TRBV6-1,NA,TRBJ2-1,TGTGCCAGCAGTGAACTAGCGGGATTCAATGAGCAGTTCTTC,CASSELAGFNEQFF